This T cell receptor beta chain was recovered during a study of control samples from healthy donors and cancer patients. The CDR3 totals 15 residues. Trimming left V 3 bases short and J 6 bases short, with 18 bases between. Germline CDR1 and CDR2: SGHRS and YFSETQ. TCRdb keeps only in-frame clones here, not all; method: immunoSEQ multiplex PCR. The table shows roughly 140,000 clones, with 85% to 95% occurring only once. Sample: blood. This TCR came from a man aged 50 to 59 in good health. This chain links TRBV5-1 with TRBJ1-2, with D possibly TRBD1 on 5 matching bases. The CDR3 here is CASSWDDPKVNGYTF. DNA of the CDR3: TGCGCCAGCAGCTGGGACGATCCAAAGGTGAATGGCTACACCTTC.